This T cell receptor (beta chain) was sequenced for a study of read filtering for tumor transcriptome and immune sequencing. Background on the study: Per sample, TCR-region reads ranged about 4 to 11 million by IR-seq, roughly 75 to 1,400 by RNA-seq.

Every patient had bone marrow sampled while the disease was active. Study conclusions and caveats: Dropping single-read clonotypes raised IR-seq and RNA-seq shared-clonotype correlation.

The J segment lost 9 bases and the V segment lost 5 bases, leaving 13 bases of the junction unmatched. Germline values: CDR1 SGHTA, CDR2 FQGTGA. The CDR3 totals 15 residues. The library was built from about 0.4 ug RNA with molecular barcoded adaptors for alpha/delta and beta/gamma chains. TCRdb re-derived calls from the reads in MiXCR, one entry per CDR3 protein. There are over 50,000 distinct CDR3 sequences in the sample; 15% to 25% occur only once, and about an eighth lies in the top ten. On this clonotype itself: Its antigen is not identified. The likely explanation is a read error, given a far larger clone one base away.

The source material was a population of CD138-negative cells sorted from bone marrow. This sequence originates from a donor aged 40 or over with multiple myeloma. The chain couples TRBV7-3 to TRBJ2-1, with TRBD2 matching 7 bases. In DNA, the CDR3 is TGTGCCAGCAGCGATGGATTTCGGGGGAGGGGTGAGCAGTTCTTC. This encodes CASSDGFRGRGEQFF.